The source of this T cell receptor beta chain is a study of OX40 agonist ivuxolimab in advanced cancers. About the study as a whole: Ivuxolimab was an agonistic, fully human IgG2 monoclonal antibody directed against OX40 (CD134), a costimulatory receptor. Intravenous ivuxolimab was administered to patients every 2 weeks at six dose levels: 0.01, 0.1, 0.3, 1.5, 3 and 10 mg/kg. Of the roughly 52 dose-escalation patients, hepatocellular carcinoma was present in around 19, melanoma in some 15, renal cell carcinoma in 9 and head and neck cancer in 9. In the dose-escalation cohort, roughly 82% of patients were male, and the mean age was around 60 years with a range of roughly 20 to 80. Prior anti-PD-1, anti-PD-L1 or anti-CTLA-4 therapy was permitted, and about 40% of dose-escalation patients had received checkpoint inhibitors. Partial responses occurred in three dose-escalation patients, of whom one had hepatocellular carcinoma and two had cutaneous melanoma. Peripheral TCRbeta sequencing aimed to test whether ivuxolimab altered TCR sequence diversity and caused clonal T-cell expansion. The paper covers the monotherapy dose-escalation part of the phase I ivuxolimab trial, which included N ≈ 57 patients. Broader findings and caveats from the paper: On average, CD8+ T cells showed more expanded clones than CD4+ T cells after ivuxolimab. Clonal expansion of both CD4+ and CD8+ blood T cells was observed from baseline to week 6 at doses 0.1 to 3.0 mg/kg. Low levels of normalized T-cell clonal expansion were also seen in some patients who did not respond. The antigen specificity of the clonally expanded peripheral T cells was not determined. In the 0.1-3.0 mg/kg groups, partial responders had among the lowest normalized peripheral clonal expansion, particularly in CD8+ T cells.

Genomic DNA was isolated from the sorted cells so that the TCRbeta CDR3 region could be sequenced. TCRbeta CDR3 regions were sequenced using the immunoSEQ Assay. TCRdb carries this immuneACCESS record with in-frame sequences only. Its versions omit some clonotypes, under half of them owing to an unresolved V gene in the studies checked, with the rest unexplained. The sample table lists over 85,000 clones, around 90% of them with a count of one. The top ten clonotypes cover about 0.3% of the sample. From the germline V gene, CDR1 is SQVTM and CDR2 is ANQGSEA. V drops 7 bases and J drops 3 bases, leaving 15 bases in between. The CDR3 goes from the cysteine to the phenylalanine over 13 residues. Only CDR3 DNA remains: 39 bases, in frame from the first base. The trial excluded patients who had a history of autoimmune disease or were on systemic immunosuppression. Peripheral blood for TCR sequencing was collected from all dose cohorts at baseline, on cycle 4 day 1, and on cycle 7 day 1. The samples were taken from a phase I, first-in-human, multicenter, open-label dose-escalation trial of ivuxolimab. Adults with locally advanced or metastatic head and neck squamous cell, hepatocellular, melanoma or renal cell carcinoma were enrolled in the trial. Before TCR sequencing, CD4+ and CD8+ T cells were separately sorted from peripheral blood.

This clone occurred once. No cognate antigen has been identified for it. There are no base qualities to consult, and no much larger clone falls within one base. The source was CD4+ or CD8+ T cells sorted from blood, collected in a trial of the OX40 agonist ivuxolimab. The chain links TRBV29-1 with TRBJ1-1; TRBD1 is perhaps the D gene, given 6 matching bases. This sequence originates from an adult with an advanced solid tumor such as melanoma, head and neck, liver or kidney cancer. The CDR3 reads CSAETGPYTEAFF. The DNA sequence reads TGCAGCGCCGAGACAGGCCCATACACTGAAGCTTTCTTT.